Described below is a single T cell receptor (beta chain) sequence and its context. The read is 3 residues too short to cover the CDR3 end, so that end is filled in from the germline J gene. This entry belongs to a study of T cells in women clearing cervical HPV infection. The V segment lost 6 bases and the J segment 7 bases; nucleotides outside the gene matches: 11. Germline CDR1 SNHLY, CDR2 FYNNEI. The length of the CDR3 is 16 residues. Sequencing was performed with immunoSEQ multiplex PCR; in TCRdb, only in-frame clones are kept and a portion is missing. The table for this sample gives around 31,000 clones.

The sequencing sample was made of blood buffy coat. V and J are TRBV2 and TRBJ1-6; 8 nucleotides align to TRBD1. The receptor's source is a woman between 18 and 70 years old with a cervical HPV16 infection that either progressed to CIN3+ or cleared (not recorded which). The part of the CDR3 DNA that was read is TGTGCCAGCAGAGCCACCTCCGGGACAGGAAATTCACCC. Translation gives CASRATSGTGNSP. The CDR3 in full is CASRATSGTGNSPLHF.